These T cell receptor beta chains were read from a single sample in a study of cytomegalovirus exposure and HLA in healthy donors. Method: immunoSEQ multiplex PCR; TCRdb's copy keeps in-frame clones and lacks some. The sample carries around 130,000 clones, around 81% recorded once. Sequenced input: PBMCs. The receptors shown here come from a woman in her fifties or sixties in good health and CMV-seronegative. Both conserved end residues are part of each CDR3. Each record gives: clone size, J gene, V gene, D gene, CDR3 length, CDR3 protein, CDR3 DNA. A D gene is named only where the DNA matches it firmly. The size entry is marked missing in some rows and otherwise reads once, few, many or a size class.

NA | TRBJ2-5 | TRBV5-6 | TRBD1 | 16 | CASSLDLTGGLETQYF | TGTGCCAGCAGCTTGGATCTGACAGGGGGCCTGGAGACCCAGTACTTC
once | TRBJ1-2 | TRBV27 | NA | 14 | CASSLAGGGRGYTF | TGTGCCAGCAGTTTAGCGGGGGGCGGTCGTGGCTACACCTTC
few | TRBJ1-2 | TRBV5-1 | TRBD1 | 14 | CASSFETGAGGYTF | TGCGCCAGCAGCTTTGAGACAGGGGCGGGTGGCTACACCTTC
NA | TRBJ1-2 | TRBV30 | NA | 15 | CAWSFSGAGRYGYTF | TGTGCCTGGAGTTTTTCAGGGGCCGGGAGGTATGGCTACACCTTC
NA | TRBJ2-1 | TRBV29-1 | NA | 11 | CSVERRDEQFF | TGCAGCGTTGAAAGGCGGGATGAGCAGTTCTTC
NA | TRBJ2-5 | TRBV19 | TRBD2 | 16 | CASSIILAGDGETQYF | TGTGCCAGTAGTATAATTCTAGCGGGAGATGGGGAGACCCAGTACTTC
NA | TRBJ1-1 | TRBV28 | NA | 14 | CASSLRGMNTEAFF | TGTGCCAGCAGTTTAAGGGGCATGAACACTGAAGCTTTCTTT
NA | TRBJ1-5 | TRBV6-5 | TRBD1 | 13 | CASSRDRGQPQHF | TGTGCCAGCAGTCGGGACAGGGGCCAGCCCCAGCATTTT
NA | TRBJ1-5 | TRBV18 | TRBD1 | 14 | CASSRDRTNQPQHF | TGTGCCAGCTCAAGGGACAGGACTAATCAGCCCCAGCATTTT
NA | TRBJ2-7 | TRBV6-5 | NA | 13 | CASSVTGTYEQYF | TGTGCCAGCAGTGTGACAGGAACCTACGAGCAGTACTTC
few | TRBJ2-3 | TRBV4-3 | TRBD2 | 17 | CASSQATSGISTDTQYF | TGCGCCAGCAGCCAAGCGACTAGCGGGATCAGCACAGATACGCAGTATTTT
few | TRBJ2-5 | TRBV15 | TRBD2 | 16 | CATSRVVSGRSETQYF | TGTGCCACCAGCAGAGTGGTAAGCGGGAGATCAGAGACCCAGTACTTC
NA | TRBJ1-2 | TRBV27 | TRBD1 | 15 | CASRLGQTTNYGYTF | TGTGCCAGCAGATTGGGACAGACAACTAACTATGGCTACACCTTC
few | TRBJ1-2 | TRBV6-5 | NA | 15 | CASSNYGGGNYGYTF | TGTGCCAGCAGTAATTACGGGGGGGGTAACTATGGCTACACCTTC
NA | TRBJ2-2 | TRBV5-4 | TRBD2 | 15 | CASSPGLAGAGELFF | TGTGCCAGCAGCCCAGGACTAGCGGGAGCCGGGGAGCTGTTTTTT
NA | TRBJ1-2 | TRBV28 | TRBD1 | 15 | CASSSIQGQGYGYTF | TGTGCCAGCAGTTCGATCCAGGGACAGGGCTATGGCTACACCTTC
few | TRBJ1-5 | TRBV5-1 | TRBD1 | 15 | CASSPSGGADQPQHF | TGCGCCAGCAGCCCCTCAGGGGGCGCAGATCAGCCCCAGCATTTT
NA | TRBJ2-7 | TRBV6-6 | NA | 13 | CASSLQSSYEQYF | TGTGCCAGCAGTTTACAGAGCTCCTACGAGCAGTACTTC
once | TRBJ2-7 | TRBV5-4 | NA | 14 | CASSLKGVGGEQYF | TGTGCCAGCAGCCTAAAGGGGGTCGGCGGAGAGCAGTACTTC
NA | TRBJ2-2 | TRBV4-1 | NA | 19 | CASSPPALTRKILTGELFF | TGCGCCAGCAGTCCTCCTGCCCTGACTAGAAAGATCCTCACCGGGGAGCTGTTTTTT
NA | TRBJ2-1 | TRBV7-7 | TRBD2 | 14 | CASSPGGSPNEQFF | TGTGCTAGCAGCCCTGGCGGGAGTCCCAATGAGCAGTTCTTC
many | TRBJ2-6 | TRBV15 | NA | 16 | CATSDTGSSGANVLTF | TGTGCCACCAGCGATACAGGGAGCTCTGGGGCCAACGTCCTGACTTTC
few | TRBJ2-5 | TRBV10-3 | TRBD2 | 15 | CAISEKAGGPETQYF | TGTGCCATCAGTGAGAAAGCGGGAGGGCCCGAGACCCAGTACTTC
NA | TRBJ2-1 | TRBV9 | NA | 15 | CASSPDSLSYNEQFF | TGTGCCAGCAGCCCCGACAGCCTATCCTACAATGAGCAGTTCTTC
NA | TRBJ2-1 | TRBV6-1 | NA | 13 | CASARDFYNEQFF | TGTGCCAGCGCTCGGGACTTCTACAATGAGCAGTTCTTC
NA | TRBJ2-1 | TRBV11-1 | TRBD1 | 18 | CASSFSGTGVTPYNEQFF | TGTGCCAGCAGCTTTAGCGGGACAGGGGTAACCCCCTACAATGAGCAGTTCTTC